This entry lists 15 T cell receptor beta chains sequenced from one sample in a study of T-cell reconstitution after alpha-beta-depleted transplantation in children. Unique molecular identifiers were used to barcode this TCRbeta library. Using its own MiXCR run on the PCR reads, TCRdb lists one record per CDR3 protein. The table has approximately 510,000 distinct CDR3 sequences, around 18% seen once. Here the sequenced sample was PBMCs from the stem cell graft donor, taken from the stem cell graft. All receptors derive from a human donor who donated a stem cell graft to a child with acute lymphoblastic leukemia.

The V gene is TRBV29-1, the J gene TRBJ2-7; the D gene is possibly TRBD2 (5 bases). The CDR3 runs 13 residues. Germline CDR1 and CDR2: SQVTM and ANQGSEA. Trimming cost V 4 bases and J 3 bases, with 13 bases left between them. The CDR3 loop reads CSVVGLTVYEQYF. In DNA form, the CDR3 reads TGCAGCGTTGTAGGACTTACAGTCTACGAGCAGTACTTC.

This clonotype was detected only a few times. V usage is TRBV5-1 and J usage is TRBJ2-1; 12 positions match TRBD2. The ends lost 4 bases at V and 4 bases at J; junction bases unmatched: 6. CDR3 length: 16 residues. CDR1 is SGHRS and CDR2 is YFSETQ in the germline V gene. The DNA for the CDR3 is TGCGCCAGCAGCCTTCCCGGGACTAGCGGGTACAATGAGCAGTTCTTC. Protein product: CASSLPGTSGYNEQFF.

V is TRBV7-9 and J is TRBJ2-2; D gene unclear. The CDR3 extends over 13 amino acids. V was pared by 2 bases and J by 6 bases, with 7 bases between. Germline CDR1 and CDR2: SEHNR and FQNEAQ (reference sequence). The CDR3 nucleotides are TGTGCCAGCAGCTTATCGAGCGCCGGGGAGCTGTTTTTT. This sequence encodes CASSLSSAGELFF.

The table lists this clonotype with a few counts. This sequence joins TRBV19 and TRBJ2-4; D perhaps matches TRBD1 (7 bases). The length of the CDR3 is 19 residues. Germline V gene data show CDR1 as LNHDA and CDR2 as SQIVND (reference sequence). V was shortened by 5 bases and J by 0 bases, with 23 bases between the two germline ends. CDR3 DNA sequence: TGTGCCAGTAGTCACGGAGGGGGCCTAGAGAAGGGAGCCAAAAACATTCAGTACTTC. It codes for CASSHGGGLEKGAKNIQYF.

The chain carries TRBV7-9 and TRBJ2-3; D gene unclear. Germline assignment: CDR1 SEHNR and CDR2 FQNEAQ (reference sequence). Trimming shortened V by 6 bases and J by 2 bases, and 6 bases separated the two germline ends. CDR3 size: 12 residues. The CDR3 reads CASRPFTDTQYF. The CDR3 coding sequence is TGTGCCAGCAGGCCTTTCACAGATACGCAGTATTTT.

This clonotype was seen more than once but under ten times. The V gene is TRBV7-9, the J gene TRBJ2-1; 10 positions agree with TRBD2. The CDR3 has 14 amino acids. Germline V gene sequence: CDR1 SEHNR, CDR2 FQNEAQ (reference sequence). V trimming: 8 bases; J trimming: 7 bases; junction bases outside the gene matches: 8. The CDR3 loop is CASDGLAGENEQFF. CDR3 DNA: TGTGCCAGCGACGGGCTAGCGGGAGAAAATGAGCAGTTCTTC.

The chain carries TRBV12-3 or TRBV12-4 and TRBJ2-5; a weak D match, TRBD2 (5 bases). The length of the CDR3 is 17 residues. V shed 0 bases and J shed 4 bases, with 18 bases lying between them. In nucleotides, the CDR3 is TGTGCCAGCAGTTTAGCTGGCTTCAGCGGCCTAGGAGAGACCCAGTACTTC. The encoded protein is CASSLAGFSGLGETQYF.

This clonotype came up a few times. The chain is built from TRBV27 and TRBJ2-1, with 8 bases lining up with TRBD2. The germline V gene encodes CDR1 MNHEY and CDR2 SMNVEV (reference sequence). The CDR3 runs 12 residues. Germline trimming cut 6 bases from V and 5 bases from J; bases unmatched to any gene: 0. The CDR3 region is CASRREDNEQFF. Here the CDR3 DNA reads TGTGCCAGCAGGCGGGAGGACAATGAGCAGTTCTTC.

This sequence joins TRBV4-2 and TRBJ1-1; no firm D call. Germline-derived CDR1 and CDR2 are LGHNA and YNFKEQ. Trimming stripped 1 base from V and 5 bases from J, with 11 bases between. The CDR3 is made up of 14 amino acids. The CDR3 loop reads CASSQVLKHTEAFF. The DNA for the CDR3 is TGTGCCAGCAGCCAAGTTCTTAAGCATACTGAAGCTTTCTTT.

This clonotype was counted between two and nine times. The V gene is TRBV18, the J gene TRBJ2-7; D gene ambiguous. V dropped 5 bases and J dropped 9 bases, with 17 bases sitting between them. Germline CDR1 KGHSH, CDR2 LQKENI. This CDR3 contains 13 residues. The CDR3 DNA follows: TGTGCCAGCTCAGATTCGACCCTGGTCGGGCAGTACTTC. Amino acids: CASSDSTLVGQYF.

The gene calls are TRBV15 and TRBJ2-1; D is perhaps TRBD1 (6 bases). From germline, CDR1 is LNHNV and CDR2 YYDKDF (reference sequence). CDR3 length equals 17 residues. V was clipped by 3 bases and J by 5 bases, with 20 bases between them. The CDR3 here is CATSSAPRGIVNNEQFF. Written as DNA, the CDR3 is TGTGCCACCAGCAGTGCCCCGAGGGGGATAGTCAACAATGAGCAGTTCTTC.

This clonotype has only a few counts. The chain is built from TRBV14 and TRBJ1-3, with unresolved D. CDR1 and CDR2 (germline): SGHDN, FVKESK. CDR3 length: 17 amino acids. With 2 bases removed from V and 0 bases from J, the gap between germline ends came to 14 bases. Written as DNA, the CDR3 is TGTGCCAGCAGCCAATTTCTACCTGTCCTCTCTGGAAACACCATATATTTT. This codes for CASSQFLPVLSGNTIYF. The entire variable domain, with the rest obtained from reference TRBV14 and TRBJ1-3, is as follows: EAGVTQFPSHSVIEKGQTVTLRCDPISGHDNLYWYRRVMGKEIKFLLHFVKESKQDESGMPNNRFLAERTGGTYSTLKVQPAELEDSGVYFCASSQFLPVLSGNTIYFGEGSWLTVV.

The chain uses TRBV12-3 or TRBV12-4 and TRBJ1-5; 7 bases are a match to TRBD1. CDR3 length: 16 amino acids. V shed 2 bases and J 1 base; nucleotides not matched to a gene: 5. This chain's CDR3 is CASSLRGLVSNQPQHF. The CDR3 bases are TGTGCCAGCAGTTTAAGGGGGCTAGTCAGCAATCAGCCCCAGCATTTT.

This clonotype was counted a few times. The chain recombines TRBV15 with TRBJ2-7; D is perhaps TRBD2 (6 bases). This CDR3 is built from 15 residues. Looked up from germline, CDR1 is LNHNV and CDR2 is YYDKDF (reference sequence). The germline V and J ends were trimmed by 5 bases and 3 bases, with 17 bases remaining between them. The CDR3 spells CATSDTGVVIYEQYF. The CDR3, as DNA: TGTGCCACCAGCGATACGGGAGTCGTCATCTACGAGCAGTACTTC.

This clonotype was counted once. V usage is TRBV27 and J usage is TRBJ2-3; 9 positions agree with TRBD2. This CDR3 has 19 residues. Germline V gives CDR1 MNHEY, CDR2 SMNVEV (reference sequence). The V and J ends lost 7 bases and 3 bases, in that order; junction bases with no gene match: 20. CDR3 protein: CASTQSAYISGSRTDTQYF. As DNA, the CDR3 is TGTGCCAGCACCCAATCGGCCTATATTAGCGGGAGTAGGACAGATACGCAGTATTTT.